The source of this T cell receptor (beta chain) is a study of CD8 T cells in ankylosing spondylitis. By quantitative 5'-RACE with molecular barcodes, the TCR beta libraries were made. TCRdb independently ran MiXCR on the 5' RACE reads; one entry per CDR3 protein. The sample yields 250,000 or so distinct CDR3 sequences, about 10% seen once. This clonotype was seen a handful of times. The germline V gene has CDR1 SGHTA and CDR2 FQGNSA. The CDR3 totals 15 residues. Trimming took 5 bases from V and 3 from J, leaving 16 bases between them. The specimen was blood, either unsorted or a sorted T cell fraction (not recorded which). The receptor's source is a male donor with ankylosing spondylitis or in good health (not recorded which). The chain combines TRBV7-2 with TRBJ2-5; tentatively, D is TRBD2 (5 bases). CDR3 DNA sequence: TGTGCCAGCAGCCGATTCGCGGGCTCCAAAGAGACCCAGTACTTC. Its protein product is CASSRFAGSKETQYF.